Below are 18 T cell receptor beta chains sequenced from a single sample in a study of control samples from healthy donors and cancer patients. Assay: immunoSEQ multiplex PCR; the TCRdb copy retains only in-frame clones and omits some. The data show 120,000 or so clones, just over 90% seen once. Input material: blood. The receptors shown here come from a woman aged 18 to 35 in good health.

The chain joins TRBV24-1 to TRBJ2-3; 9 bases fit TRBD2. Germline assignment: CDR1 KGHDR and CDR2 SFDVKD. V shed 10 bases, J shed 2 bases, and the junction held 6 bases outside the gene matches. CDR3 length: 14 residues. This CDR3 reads CATRPSGVTDTQYF. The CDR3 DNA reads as TGTGCCACTCGCCCTAGCGGGGTCACAGATACGCAGTATTTT.

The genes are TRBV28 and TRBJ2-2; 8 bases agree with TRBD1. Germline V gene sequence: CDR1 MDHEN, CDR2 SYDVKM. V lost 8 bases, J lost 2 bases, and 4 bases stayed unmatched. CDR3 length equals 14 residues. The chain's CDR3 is CASAGGHNTGELFF. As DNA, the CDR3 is TGTGCCAGCGCAGGGGGCCATAACACCGGGGAGCTGTTTTTT.

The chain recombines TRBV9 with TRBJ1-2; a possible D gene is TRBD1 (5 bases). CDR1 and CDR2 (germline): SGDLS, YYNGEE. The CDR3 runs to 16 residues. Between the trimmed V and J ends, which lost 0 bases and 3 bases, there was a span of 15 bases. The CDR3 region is CASSVAPDTSDYGYTF. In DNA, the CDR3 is TGTGCCAGCAGCGTAGCTCCGGACACGTCAGACTATGGCTACACCTTC.

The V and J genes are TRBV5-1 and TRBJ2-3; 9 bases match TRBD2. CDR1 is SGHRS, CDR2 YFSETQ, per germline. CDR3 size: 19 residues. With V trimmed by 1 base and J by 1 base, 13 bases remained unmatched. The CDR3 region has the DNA TGCGCCAGCAGCTTGATTGGGATAGCGGGAGTGTCGGGCACAGATACGCAGTATTTT. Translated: CASSLIGIAGVSGTDTQYF. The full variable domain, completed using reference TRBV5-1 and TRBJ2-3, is KAGVTQTPRYLIKTRGQQVTLSCSPISGHRSVSWYQQTPGQGLQFLFEYFSETQRNKGNFPGRFSGRQFSNSRSEMNVSTLELGDSALYLCASSLIGIAGVSGTDTQYFGPGTRLTVL.

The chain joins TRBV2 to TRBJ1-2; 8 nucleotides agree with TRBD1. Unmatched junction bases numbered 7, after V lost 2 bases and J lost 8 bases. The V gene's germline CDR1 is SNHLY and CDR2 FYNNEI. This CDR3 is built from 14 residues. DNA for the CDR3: TGTGCCAGCAGTGAACGTGGGACAGGAGGCGGCTACACCTTC. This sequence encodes CASSERGTGGGYTF. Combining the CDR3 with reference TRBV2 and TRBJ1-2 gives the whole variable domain EPEVTQTPSHQVTQMGQEVILRCVPISNHLYFYWYRQILGQKVEFLVSFYNNEISEKSEIFDDQFSVERPDGSNFTLKIRSTKLEDSAMYFCASSERGTGGGYTFGSGTRLTVV.

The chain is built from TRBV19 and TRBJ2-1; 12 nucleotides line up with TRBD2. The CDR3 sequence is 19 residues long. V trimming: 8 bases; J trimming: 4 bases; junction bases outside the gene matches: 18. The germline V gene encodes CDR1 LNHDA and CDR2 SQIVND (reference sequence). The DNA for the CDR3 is TGTGCCAGTCGGAACCTAGCGGGAGGGCCGGGGAAATTTTACAATGAGCAGTTCTTC. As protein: CASRNLAGGPGKFYNEQFF.

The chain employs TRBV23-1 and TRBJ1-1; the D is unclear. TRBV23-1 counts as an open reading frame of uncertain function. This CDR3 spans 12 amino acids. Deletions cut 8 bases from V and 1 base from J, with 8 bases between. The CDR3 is CASPAWNTEAFF. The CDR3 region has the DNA TGCGCCAGCCCCGCATGGAACACTGAAGCTTTCTTT.

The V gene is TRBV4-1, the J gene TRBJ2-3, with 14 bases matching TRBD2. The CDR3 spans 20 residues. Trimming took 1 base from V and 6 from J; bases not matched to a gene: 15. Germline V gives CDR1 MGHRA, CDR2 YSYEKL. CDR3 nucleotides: TGCGCCAGCAGCCAAGTGTTATTTGCGGGACTAGCGGGAGTTTGGGATACGCAGTATTTT. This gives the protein CASSQVLFAGLAGVWDTQYF.

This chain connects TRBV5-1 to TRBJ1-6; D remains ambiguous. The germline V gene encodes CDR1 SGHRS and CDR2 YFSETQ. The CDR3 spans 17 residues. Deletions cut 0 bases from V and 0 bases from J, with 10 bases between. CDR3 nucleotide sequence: TGCGCCAGCAGCTTGGTGTCAGTCAGCTCCTATAATTCACCCCTCCACTTT. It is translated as CASSLVSVSSYNSPLHF.

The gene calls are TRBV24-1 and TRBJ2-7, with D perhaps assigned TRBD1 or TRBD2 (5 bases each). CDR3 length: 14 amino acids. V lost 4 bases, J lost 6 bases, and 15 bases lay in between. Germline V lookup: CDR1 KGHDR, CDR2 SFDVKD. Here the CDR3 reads CATSEPGTVVEQYF. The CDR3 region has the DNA TGTGCCACCAGTGAACCCGGGACGGTAGTCGAGCAGTACTTC.

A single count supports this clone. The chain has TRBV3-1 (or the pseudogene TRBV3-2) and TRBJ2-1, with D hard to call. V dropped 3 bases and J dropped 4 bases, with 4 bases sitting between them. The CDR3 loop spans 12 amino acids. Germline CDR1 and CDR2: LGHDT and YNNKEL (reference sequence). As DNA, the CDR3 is TGTGCCAGCAGCCAGGGTTACAATGAGCAGTTCTTC. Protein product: CASSQGYNEQFF.

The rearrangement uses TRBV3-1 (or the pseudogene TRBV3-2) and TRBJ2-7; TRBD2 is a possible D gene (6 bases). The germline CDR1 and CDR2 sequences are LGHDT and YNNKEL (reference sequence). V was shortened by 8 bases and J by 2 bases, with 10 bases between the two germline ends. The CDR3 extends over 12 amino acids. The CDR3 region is CASGGLTYEQYF. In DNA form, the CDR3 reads TGTGCCAGCGGGGGACTCACCTACGAGCAGTACTTC.

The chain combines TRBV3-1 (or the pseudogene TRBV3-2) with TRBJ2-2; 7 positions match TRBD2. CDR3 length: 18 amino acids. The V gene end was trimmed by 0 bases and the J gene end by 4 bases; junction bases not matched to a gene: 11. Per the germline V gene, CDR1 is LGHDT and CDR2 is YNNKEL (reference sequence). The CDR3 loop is CASSQDSGGSLGTGELFF. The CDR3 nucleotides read TGTGCCAGCAGCCAAGATTCTGGCGGGAGCTTGGGCACCGGGGAGCTGTTTTTT.

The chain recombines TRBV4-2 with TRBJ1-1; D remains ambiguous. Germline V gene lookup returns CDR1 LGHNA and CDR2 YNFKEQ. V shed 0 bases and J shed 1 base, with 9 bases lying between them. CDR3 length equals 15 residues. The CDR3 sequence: CASSQEVLGNTEAFF. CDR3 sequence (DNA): TGTGCCAGCAGCCAAGAAGTTCTGGGGAACACTGAAGCTTTCTTT.

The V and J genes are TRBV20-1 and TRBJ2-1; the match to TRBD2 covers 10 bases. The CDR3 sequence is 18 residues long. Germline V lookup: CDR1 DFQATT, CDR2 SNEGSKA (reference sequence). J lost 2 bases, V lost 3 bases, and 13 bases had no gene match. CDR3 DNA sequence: TGCAGTGCTAGTATCGGGCTAGCGGGGGCCCTGCCCTACAATGAGCAGTTCTTC. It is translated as CSASIGLAGALPYNEQFF.

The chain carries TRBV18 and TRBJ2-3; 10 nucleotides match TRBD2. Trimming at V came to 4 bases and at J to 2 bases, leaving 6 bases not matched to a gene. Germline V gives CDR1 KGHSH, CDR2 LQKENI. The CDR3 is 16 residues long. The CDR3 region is CASSLLAGENTDTQYF. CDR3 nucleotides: TGTGCCAGCTCACTCCTAGCGGGAGAGAACACAGATACGCAGTATTTT.

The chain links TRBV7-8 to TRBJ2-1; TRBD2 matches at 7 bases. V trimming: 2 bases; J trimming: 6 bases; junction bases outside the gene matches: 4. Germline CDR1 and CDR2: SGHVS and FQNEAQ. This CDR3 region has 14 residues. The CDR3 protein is CASSLREDVNEQFF. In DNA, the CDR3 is TGTGCCAGCAGCTTACGGGAGGATGTCAATGAGCAGTTCTTC.

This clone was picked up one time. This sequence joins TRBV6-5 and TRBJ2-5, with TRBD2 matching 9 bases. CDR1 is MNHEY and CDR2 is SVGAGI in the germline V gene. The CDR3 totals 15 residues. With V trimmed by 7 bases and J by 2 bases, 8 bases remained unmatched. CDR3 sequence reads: CASTLAGTIQETQYF. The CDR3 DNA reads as TGTGCCAGCACACTAGCGGGTACGATTCAAGAGACCCAGTACTTC.